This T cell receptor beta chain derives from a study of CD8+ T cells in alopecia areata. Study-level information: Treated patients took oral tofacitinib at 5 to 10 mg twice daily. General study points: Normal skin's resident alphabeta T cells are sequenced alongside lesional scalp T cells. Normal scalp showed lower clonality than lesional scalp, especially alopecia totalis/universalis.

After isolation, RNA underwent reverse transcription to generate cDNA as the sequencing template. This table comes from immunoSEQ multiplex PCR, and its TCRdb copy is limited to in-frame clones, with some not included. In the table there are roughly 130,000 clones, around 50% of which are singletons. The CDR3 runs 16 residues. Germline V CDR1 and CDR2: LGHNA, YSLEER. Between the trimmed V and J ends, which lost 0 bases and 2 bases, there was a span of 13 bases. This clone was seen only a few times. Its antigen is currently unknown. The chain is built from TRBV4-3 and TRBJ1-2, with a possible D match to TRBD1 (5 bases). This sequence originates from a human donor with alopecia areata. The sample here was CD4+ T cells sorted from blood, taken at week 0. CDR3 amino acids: CASSQERTPLNYGYTF. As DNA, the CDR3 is TGCGCCAGCAGCCAAGAGAGGACACCGCTCAACTATGGCTACACCTTC.